This TCR beta chain stems from a study of T-cell memory formation after mild COVID-19. Study information: TCR clusters were mostly confined to one donor each. Study-wide results and caveats: Detection of some responders pre-infection suggested pre-existing cross-reactive memory T cells participated. Contracting CD8+ clones were enriched in EMRA, CD4+ mainly in CM and EM.

TCRdb itself ran the 5' RACE reads through MiXCR, one entry per CDR3 protein. The sample holds 530,000 or so distinct CDR3 sequences; around 16% are singletons and the top ten take about 8.1%. The CDR3 is 14 residues long. Trimming cost V 2 bases and J 4 bases, with 11 bases left between them. Note on this clonotype: Its antigen is unidentified.

V is TRBV12-3 or TRBV12-4 and J is TRBJ1-1; D remains ambiguous. The TCR sequence derives from an adult woman who had mild COVID-19 (a few samples of this study predate the infection). Cell type and time point are not known. What was sequenced was PBMCs or a T cell subset sorted from them (not recorded which). CDR3 coding DNA: TGTGCCAGCAGTTTATTATTGGAAGGCACTGAAGCTTTCTTT. Encoded protein: CASSLLLEGTEAFF.